Presented here are 23 T cell receptor beta chains from one specimen sequenced in a study of blood T cell repertoires in COVID-19. The repertoire was sequenced with immunoSEQ multiplex PCR; TCRdb's copy has only in-frame clones and lacks some. The table shows approximately 150,000 clones, with roughly 87% occurring only once. The sequenced sample consisted of PBMCs or T cells enriched from blood (not recorded which). The receptors were sampled from a human donor with acute COVID-19. The donor label of this sample is uncertain.

J is TRBJ1-2 and V is TRBV3-1 (or the pseudogene TRBV3-2); D gene ambiguous. Germline values: CDR1 LGHDT, CDR2 YNNKEL (reference sequence). V lost 4 bases, J lost 2 bases, and 14 bases lay in between. CDR3 size: 15 residues. In nucleotides, the CDR3 is TGTGCCAGCAGCCCTGTAATCTGGGCGAACTATGGCTACACCTTC. Its protein is CASSPVIWANYGYTF.

The chain is built from TRBV7-2 and TRBJ1-2; D is unclear. Germline loops: CDR1 SGHTA, CDR2 FQGNSA. The CDR3 spans 13 residues. Trimming removed 2 bases from V and 2 bases from J, with 6 bases in between. The CDR3 loop is CASSLFQNYGYTF. For the CDR3, the DNA is TGTGCCAGCAGCTTATTCCAGAACTATGGCTACACCTTC.

In its sample, this clone was seen a few times. The V and J genes are TRBV29-1 and TRBJ2-7; TRBD1 matches at 8 bases. Losses at the gene ends were 6 bases for V and 6 bases for J; bases not matched to a gene: 16. The CDR3 consists of 15 residues. Germline CDR1 SQVTM, CDR2 ANQGSEA. This CDR3 reads CSVGTGTGNRGEQYF. The CDR3 coding sequence is TGCAGCGTGGGGACCGGGACAGGCAACAGGGGCGAGCAGTACTTC.

The chain employs TRBV6-5 and TRBJ2-1; 10 bases are a match to TRBD2. This CDR3 comprises 15 residues. Looked up from germline, CDR1 is MNHEY and CDR2 is SVGAGI. J was trimmed by 7 bases and V by 6 bases; bases with no gene match: 9. The CDR3 region is CASSLLAGSPNEQFF. The CDR3 bases are TGTGCCAGCAGCCTACTAGCGGGGAGTCCAAATGAGCAGTTCTTC.

This clone was seen a single time. The chain combines TRBV4-1 with TRBJ2-4; no definite D call. The germline V gene has CDR1 MGHRA and CDR2 YSYEKL. The CDR3 loop spans 15 amino acids. Trimming stripped 9 bases from V and 0 bases from J, with 15 bases between. CDR3 nucleotide sequence: TGCGCCAGTAAGAGTCTGGGCTTAGCCAAAAACATTCAGTACTTC. This translates into CASKSLGLAKNIQYF.

The chain recombines TRBV18 with TRBJ1-1, with D possibly matching TRBD1 (6 bases). V lost 4 bases to trimming and J lost 4 bases, with 13 bases between them. CDR1 KGHSH and CDR2 LQKENI come from the germline V gene. This CDR3 is built from 14 residues. The CDR3 region is CASSRSGGTTEAFF. The CDR3 nucleotides read TGTGCCAGCTCACGGAGTGGGGGCACCACTGAAGCTTTCTTT. Variable domain in full (rest from reference TRBV18 and TRBJ1-1): NAGVMQNPRHLVRRRGQEARLRCSPMKGHSHVYWYRQLPEEGLKFMVYLQKENIIDESGMPKERFSAEFPKEGPSILRIQQVVRGDSAAYFCASSRSGGTTEAFFGQGTRLTVV.

V and J are TRBV7-9 and TRBJ1-1; D is ambiguous. CDR1 and CDR2 from the germline V gene are SEHNR and FQNEAQ (reference sequence). This CDR3 spans 16 amino acids. The V and J ends lost 0 bases and 5 bases respectively, with 16 bases between them. The DNA for the CDR3 is TGTGCCAGCAGCTTAGCGCGTCGGGTCCGAAGGACTGAAGCTTTCTTT. It translates to CASSLARRVRRTEAFF. The entire variable domain, with the rest obtained from reference TRBV7-9 and TRBJ1-1, is as follows: DTGVSQNPRHKITKRGQNVTFRCDPISEHNRLYWYRQTLGQGPEFLTYFQNEAQLEKSRLLSDRFSAERPKGSFSTLEIQRTEQGDSAMYLCASSLARRVRRTEAFFGQGTRLTVV.

The chain combines TRBV18 with TRBJ1-2, with D maybe TRBD1 (6 bases). Germline-derived CDR1 and CDR2 are KGHSH and LQKENI. CDR3 length: 15 residues. V gave up 3 bases and J gave up 7 bases, with 18 bases separating them. CDR3 region: CASSPPNRDPSGYTF. As DNA, the CDR3 is TGTGCCAGCTCACCTCCGAACAGGGATCCGAGTGGCTACACCTTC.

The chain is built from TRBV12-3 or TRBV12-4 and TRBJ1-1; D is unclear. The CDR3 has 12 residues. V was clipped by 5 bases and J by 5 bases, with 9 bases between them. Here the CDR3 reads CASSPRRTEAFF. The CDR3 bases are TGTGCCAGCAGTCCCCGGAGAACTGAAGCTTTCTTT.

In this sample, this clone turned up a few times. J is TRBJ1-5 and V is TRBV7-9; D might be TRBD1 (6 bases). The CDR3 extends over 17 amino acids. V shed 5 bases and J shed 0 bases, with 17 bases lying between them. Looked up from germline, CDR1 is SEHNR and CDR2 is FQNEAQ (reference sequence). The CDR3 coding sequence is TGTGCCAGCAGCGGGACACCTGATTCCCTTAGCAATCAGCCCCAGCATTTT. It translates to CASSGTPDSLSNQPQHF.

V usage is TRBV9 and J usage is TRBJ2-3, with D tentatively TRBD2 (5 bases). Germline CDR1 is SGDLS and CDR2 is YYNGEE. CDR3 length: 15 amino acids. Trimming took 4 bases from V and 0 from J, leaving 12 bases between them. The CDR3 bases are TGTGCCAGCAGCCTCACCGAGCGGAGCACAGATACGCAGTATTTT. As protein: CASSLTERSTDTQYF.

A single count supports this clone. CDR3 amino acids: CASSLKGVEKLFF. In DNA form, the CDR3 reads TGCGCCAGCAGCTTGAAGGGGGTTGAAAAACTGTTTTTT. The rearrangement uses TRBV5-1 and TRBJ1-4, with a weak D call TRBD1 (6 bases). CDR1 and CDR2 from the germline V gene are SGHRS and YFSETQ. The CDR3 sequence is 13 residues long. Trimming left V 1 base short and J 7 bases short, with 8 bases between.

The V gene is TRBV15, the J gene TRBJ2-2; 7 bases fit TRBD1. Germline V gives CDR1 LNHNV, CDR2 YYDKDF (reference sequence). The CDR3 consists of 15 residues. After removal of 1 base from V and 6 bases from J, the junction contained 5 bases not matched to a gene. The CDR3 DNA reads as TGTGCCACCAGCAGAGCGACAGGGCTTCCCGGGGAGCTGTTTTTT. This codes for CATSRATGLPGELFF.

The chain carries TRBV7-2 and TRBJ2-3, with no clear D. V was clipped by 3 bases and J by 4 bases, with 8 bases between them. The CDR3 totals 13 residues. Germline lookup yields CDR1 SGHTA and CDR2 FQGNSA. The CDR3 region has the DNA TGTGCCAGCAGCTTTCCCTCGGCAGATACGCAGTATTTT. Protein product: CASSFPSADTQYF. Full variable domain (outside the CDR3, taken from reference TRBV7-2 and TRBJ2-3): GAGVSQSPSNKVTEKGKDVELRCDPISGHTALYWYRQSLGQGLEFLIYFQGNSAPDKSGLPSDRFSAERTGGSVSTLTIQRTQQEDSAVYLCASSFPSADTQYFGPGTRLTVL.

A few counts support this clone. The chain uses TRBV19 and TRBJ2-2; D is perhaps TRBD2 (6 bases). With 5 bases removed from V and 14 bases from J, the gap between germline ends came to 15 bases. Germline assignment: CDR1 LNHDA and CDR2 SQIVND (reference sequence). The CDR3 is 12 amino acids. The CDR3 DNA is TGTGCCAGTAGTTCGGGGCGGGGCCCACTGTTTTTT. Translating gives CASSSGRGPLFF.

The chain carries TRBV28 and TRBJ2-7; 7 positions agree with TRBD1. CDR1 and CDR2 (germline): MDHEN, SYDVKM. Germline trimming cut 9 bases from V and 7 bases from J; bases unmatched to any gene: 12. CDR3 length: 13 residues. CDR3 nucleotide sequence: TGTGCCAGTCGGAACCACAGGGGCGGTGAGCAGTACTTC. It translates to CASRNHRGGEQYF. The full variable domain, its missing parts supplied by reference TRBV28 and TRBJ2-7, is DVKVTQSSRYLVKRTGEKVFLECVQDMDHENMFWYRQDPGLGLRLIYFSYDVKMKEKGDIPEGYSVSREKKERFSLILESASTNQTSMYLCASRNHRGGEQYFGPGTRLTVT.

The CDR3 reads CAWSVSDTQYF. The CDR3 DNA reads TGTGCCTGGAGTGTATCGGATACGCAGTATTTT. The chain combines TRBV30 with TRBJ2-3; no reliable D call. The germline V gene encodes CDR1 GTSNPN and CDR2 SVGIG (reference sequence). Trimming removed 0 bases at V and 6 bases at J, with 4 bases between. CDR3 length equals 11 residues.

The chain couples TRBV7-8 to TRBJ1-3; D possibly corresponds to TRBD1 (6 bases). In germline, CDR1 is SGHVS, CDR2 FQNEAQ. The CDR3 consists of 14 residues. V lost 7 bases and J lost 0, with 10 bases in between. The CDR3 sequence is CASTKGGSGNTIYF. CDR3 DNA: TGTGCCAGCACCAAAGGGGGCTCTGGAAACACCATATATTTT.

V and J are TRBV12-3 or TRBV12-4 and TRBJ1-5; D is uncertain. This CDR3 has 13 amino acids. The V and J ends lost 10 bases and 0 bases respectively, with 10 bases between them. The CDR3 region is CATAEVSNQPQHF. DNA for the CDR3: TGTGCCACCGCGGAGGTTAGCAATCAGCCCCAGCATTTT.

This clone has only one observation. The chain joins TRBV10-3 to TRBJ1-5; D gene unclear. CDR1 and CDR2 (germline): ENHRY, SYGVKD. The CDR3 extends over 14 amino acids. Trimming stripped 4 bases from V and 9 bases from J, with 16 bases between. CDR3 DNA: TGTGCCATCAGTGCGGGTACGGCCGGTGGGCCCCAGCATTTT. Its translation: CAISAGTAGGPQHF.

The V call is TRBV9, the J call TRBJ1-1; TRBD1 matches at 10 bases. CDR1 and CDR2 (germline): SGDLS, YYNGEE. This CDR3 spans 15 amino acids. J was trimmed by 8 bases and V by 2 bases; bases with no gene match: 9. CDR3 loop: CASSVYAGTGAEAFF. CDR3 in DNA: TGTGCCAGCAGCGTCTACGCCGGGACAGGGGCAGAAGCTTTCTTT.

The rearrangement links TRBV4-3 to TRBJ2-5; 11 positions agree with TRBD2. The junction had 9 bases not matched to a gene; V was cut back by 4 bases and J by 2 bases. CDR1 and CDR2 from the germline V gene are LGHNA and YSLEER. The CDR3 length is 17 residues. The DNA of the CDR3 is TGCGCCAGCAGCCCCGAGGGACTAGCGGCGACTCAAGAGACCCAGTACTTC. Its translation is CASSPEGLAATQETQYF.

The V gene is TRBV14, the J gene TRBJ1-6; 9 bases agree with TRBD1. The germline gives CDR1 SGHDN, CDR2 FVKESK. V gave up 0 bases and J gave up 0 bases; unmatched junction bases: 6. The CDR3 is 19 amino acids. This CDR3 reads CASSQDLGQGLSYNSPLHF. The CDR3 region has the DNA TGTGCCAGCAGCCAAGATCTCGGACAGGGGCTCTCCTATAATTCACCCCTCCACTTT.